What follows describes a single T cell receptor (beta chain). This record belongs to a study of beta chain features in type 1 diabetes. The length of the CDR3 is 14 residues. V dropped 3 bases and J dropped 7; count of bases not matched to a gene: 7. Germline CDR1 reads LNHDA; CDR2 reads SQIVND (reference sequence). Expressed TCRB transcripts were sequenced after all isolated RNA was converted to cDNA. An average approximately 4 million reads came from naive, central memory and regulatory T cell samples. The data were produced by immunoSEQ multiplex PCR, yet TCRdb's version contains in-frame clones alone and is incomplete. The sample records roughly 240,000 clones, roughly an eighth being singletons.

Sequencing was done on a sample of naive CD4+ T cells from blood. The source is a woman aged 40 to 49 in good health. This sequence joins TRBV19 and TRBJ1-2; 8 nucleotides match TRBD1. The CDR3 region has the DNA TGTGCCAGTAGTATGCTGGACAGGGTCTCTGGCTACACCTTC. It translates to CASSMLDRVSGYTF.